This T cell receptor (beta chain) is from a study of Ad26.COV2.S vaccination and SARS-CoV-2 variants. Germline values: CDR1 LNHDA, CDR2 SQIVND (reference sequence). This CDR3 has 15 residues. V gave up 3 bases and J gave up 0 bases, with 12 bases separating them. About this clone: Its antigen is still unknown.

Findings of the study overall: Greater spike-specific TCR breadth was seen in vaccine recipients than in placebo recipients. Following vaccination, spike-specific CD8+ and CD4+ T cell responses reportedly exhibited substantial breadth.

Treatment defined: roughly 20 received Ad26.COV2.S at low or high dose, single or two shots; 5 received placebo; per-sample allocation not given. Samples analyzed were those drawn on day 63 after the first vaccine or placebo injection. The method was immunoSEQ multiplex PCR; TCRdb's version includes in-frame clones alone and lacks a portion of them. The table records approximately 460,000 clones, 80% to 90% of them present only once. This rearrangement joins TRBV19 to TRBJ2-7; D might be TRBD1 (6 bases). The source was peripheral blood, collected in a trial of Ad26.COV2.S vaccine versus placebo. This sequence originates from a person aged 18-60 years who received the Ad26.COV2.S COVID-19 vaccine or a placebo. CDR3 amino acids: CASSMGARASYEQYF. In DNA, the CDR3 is TGTGCCAGTAGTATGGGGGCCAGGGCCTCCTACGAGCAGTACTTC.